This T cell receptor (beta chain) was sequenced for a study of type 1 regulatory T cells. Study context: T-allo10 is an in vitro-generated, Tr1-enriched CD4 T cell product specific for alloantigen.

TCRdb recomputed calls from the reads with MiXCR, one row per CDR3 protein. The table has 55,000 to 65,000 distinct CDR3 sequences, 62% seen once. Study-level results: Type 1 regulatory T cells had a more restricted TCR repertoire than non-type 1 regulatory T cells.

The V end was cut by 7 bases, the J end by 5 bases, with 24 bases between. From germline, CDR1 is LNHDA and CDR2 SQIVND (reference sequence). CDR3 size: 17 residues. A few counts support this clonotype. The antigen remains unidentified. This TCR was recovered from a human donor in good health. This chain connects TRBV19 to TRBJ1-3, with D perhaps TRBD1 (5 bases). Sequenced input: cultured non-Tr1 T cells, either the whole culture or a sorted T cell fraction (not recorded which). The CDR3 sequence: CASTLDNSGDLRNTIYF. The DNA of the CDR3 is TGTGCCAGTACCCTGGACAATTCCGGGGATCTAAGAAACACCATATATTTT.